This T cell receptor beta chain was sequenced during a study of T cells in narcolepsy. Per germline, CDR1 WSHSY and CDR2 SAAADI. This CDR3 spans 15 amino acids. V shed 5 bases and J shed 4 bases, with 12 bases lying between them. Assay used: immunoSEQ multiplex PCR; TCRdb lists only in-frame clones, some missing. Counted here are 30,000 to 40,000 clones, 75% to 90% occurring once; the ten biggest clones make up around 2.7%. A word on this clone: Its target is not known.

The study, taken as a whole, reports: Autoreactive HCRT-specific and TRIB2-specific clonotypes were marked in same-patient CSF-versus-blood CD4+ comparisons.

This TCR derives from a human donor with narcolepsy. The material sequenced was CD45RA- memory CD4+ T cells from PBMCs. The V call is TRBV10-2, the J call TRBJ1-6, with D possibly TRBD1 on 5 matching bases. CDR3 sequence (DNA): TGCGCCAGCAGTTATGGGACGGTATATAATTCACCCCTCCACTTT. As protein: CASSYGTVYNSPLHF.